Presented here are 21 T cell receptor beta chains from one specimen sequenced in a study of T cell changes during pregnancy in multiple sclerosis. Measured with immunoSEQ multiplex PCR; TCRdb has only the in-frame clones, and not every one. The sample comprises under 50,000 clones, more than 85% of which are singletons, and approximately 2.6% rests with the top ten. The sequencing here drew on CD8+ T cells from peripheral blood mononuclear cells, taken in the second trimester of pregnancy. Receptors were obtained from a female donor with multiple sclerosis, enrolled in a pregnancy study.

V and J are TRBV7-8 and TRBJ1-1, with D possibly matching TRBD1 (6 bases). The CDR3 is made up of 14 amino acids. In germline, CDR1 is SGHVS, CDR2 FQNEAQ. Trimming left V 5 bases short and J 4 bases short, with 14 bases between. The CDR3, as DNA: TGTGCCAGCAGCGTGGGAGGGGGGACCACTGAAGCTTTCTTT. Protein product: CASSVGGGTTEAFF.

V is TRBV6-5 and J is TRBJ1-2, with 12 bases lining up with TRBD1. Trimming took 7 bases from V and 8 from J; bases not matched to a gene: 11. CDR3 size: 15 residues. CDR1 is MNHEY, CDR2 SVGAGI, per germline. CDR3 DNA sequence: TGTGCCAGCAAACCCTCCGGGACAGGGGGCGAAGGCTACACCTTC. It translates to CASKPSGTGGEGYTF.

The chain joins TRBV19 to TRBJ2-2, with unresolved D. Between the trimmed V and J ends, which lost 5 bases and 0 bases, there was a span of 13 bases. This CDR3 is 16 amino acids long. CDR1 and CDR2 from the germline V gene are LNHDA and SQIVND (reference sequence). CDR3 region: CASSLGRWSNTGELFF. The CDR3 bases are TGTGCCAGTAGTTTGGGCAGGTGGTCGAACACCGGGGAGCTGTTTTTT.

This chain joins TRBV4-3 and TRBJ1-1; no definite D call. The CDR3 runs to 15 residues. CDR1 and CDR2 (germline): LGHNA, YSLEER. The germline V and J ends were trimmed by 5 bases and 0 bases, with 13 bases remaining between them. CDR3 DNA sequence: TGCGCCAGCAGCTGGCGGACTGACTTGAACACTGAAGCTTTCTTT. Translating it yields CASSWRTDLNTEAFF.

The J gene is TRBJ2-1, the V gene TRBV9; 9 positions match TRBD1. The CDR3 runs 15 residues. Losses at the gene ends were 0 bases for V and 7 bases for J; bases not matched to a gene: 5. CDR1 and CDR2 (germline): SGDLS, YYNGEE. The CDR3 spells CASSVGGTGWNEQFF. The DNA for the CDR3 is TGTGCCAGCAGCGTAGGTGGGACAGGGTGGAATGAGCAGTTCTTC.

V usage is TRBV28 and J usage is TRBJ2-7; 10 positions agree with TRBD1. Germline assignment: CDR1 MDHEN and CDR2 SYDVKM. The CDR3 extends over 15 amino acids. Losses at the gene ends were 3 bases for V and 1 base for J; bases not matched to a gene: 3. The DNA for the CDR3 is TGTGCCAGCAGTTTGGGGGACAGGGGTTCCTACGAGCAGTACTTC. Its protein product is CASSLGDRGSYEQYF.

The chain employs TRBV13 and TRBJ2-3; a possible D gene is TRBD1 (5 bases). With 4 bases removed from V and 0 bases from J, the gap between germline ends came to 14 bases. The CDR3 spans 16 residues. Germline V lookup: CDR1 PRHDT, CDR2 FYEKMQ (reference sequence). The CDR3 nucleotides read TGTGCCAGCAGCTCTAGGGGATTTACTAGCACAGATACGCAGTATTTT. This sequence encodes CASSSRGFTSTDTQYF.

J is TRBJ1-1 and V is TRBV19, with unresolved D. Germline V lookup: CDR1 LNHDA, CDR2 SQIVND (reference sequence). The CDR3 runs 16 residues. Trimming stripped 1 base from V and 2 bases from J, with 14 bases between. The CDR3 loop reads CASSIALRRANTEAFF. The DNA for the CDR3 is TGTGCCAGTAGTATAGCCTTGAGGCGGGCAAACACTGAAGCTTTCTTT.

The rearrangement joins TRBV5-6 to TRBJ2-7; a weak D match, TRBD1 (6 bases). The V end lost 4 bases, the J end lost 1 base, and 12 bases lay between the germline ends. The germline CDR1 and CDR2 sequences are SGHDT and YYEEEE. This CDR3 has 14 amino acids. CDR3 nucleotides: TGTGCCAGCAGCGACACAGGGCGGTCCTACGAGCAGTACTTC. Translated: CASSDTGRSYEQYF.

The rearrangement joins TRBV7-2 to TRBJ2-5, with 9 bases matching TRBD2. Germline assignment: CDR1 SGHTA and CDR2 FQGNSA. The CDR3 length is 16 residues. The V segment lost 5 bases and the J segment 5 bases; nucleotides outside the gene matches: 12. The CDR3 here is CASSPSSGVEWETQYF. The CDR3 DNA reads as TGTGCCAGCAGCCCATCTAGCGGGGTTGAGTGGGAGACCCAGTACTTC.

The CDR3 region has the DNA TGTGCCATCAGTGATGGGAGCTCGGATACGCAGTATTTT. Amino acid sequence: CAISDGSSDTQYF. The chain recombines TRBV10-3 with TRBJ2-3, with D possibly TRBD2 on 5 matching bases. Trimming took 3 bases from V and 6 from J, leaving 10 bases between them. This CDR3 region has 13 residues. Germline V gene data show CDR1 as ENHRY and CDR2 as SYGVKD.

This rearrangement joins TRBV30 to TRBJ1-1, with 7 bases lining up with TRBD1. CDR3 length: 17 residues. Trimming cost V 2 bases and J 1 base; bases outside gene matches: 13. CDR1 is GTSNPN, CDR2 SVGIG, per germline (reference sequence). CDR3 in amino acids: CAWSHRLGQSTNTEAFF. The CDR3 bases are TGTGCCTGGAGTCATCGCCTGGGACAGTCGACGAACACTGAAGCTTTCTTT.

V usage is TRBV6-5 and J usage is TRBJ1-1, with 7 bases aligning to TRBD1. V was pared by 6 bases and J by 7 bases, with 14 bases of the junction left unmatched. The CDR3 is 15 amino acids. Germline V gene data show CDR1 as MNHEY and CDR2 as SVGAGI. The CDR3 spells CASSPPPTGAIEAFF. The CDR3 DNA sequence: TGTGCCAGCAGCCCACCCCCCACAGGGGCGATTGAAGCTTTCTTT.

In nucleotides, the CDR3 is TGCGCCAGCAGGCTCCCACAGGGGGCGCGGGGCACTGAAGCTTTCTTT. Protein product: CASRLPQGARGTEAFF. This chain joins TRBV5-1 and TRBJ1-1, with 9 positions matching TRBD1. There are 16 residues in the CDR3. Germline lookup yields CDR1 SGHRS and CDR2 YFSETQ. V was pared by 5 bases and J by 4 bases, with 12 bases of the junction left unmatched.

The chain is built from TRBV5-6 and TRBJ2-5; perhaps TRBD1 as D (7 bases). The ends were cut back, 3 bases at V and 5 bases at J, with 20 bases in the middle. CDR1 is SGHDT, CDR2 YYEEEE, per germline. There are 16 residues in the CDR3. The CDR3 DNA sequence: TGTGCCAGCAGCTATCCCACAGGGGTTCGGGGGGAGACCCAGTACTTC. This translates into CASSYPTGVRGETQYF.

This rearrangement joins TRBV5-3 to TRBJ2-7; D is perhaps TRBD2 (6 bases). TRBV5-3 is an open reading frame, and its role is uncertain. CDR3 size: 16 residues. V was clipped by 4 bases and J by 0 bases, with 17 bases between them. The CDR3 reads CARSSPGTQHSYEQYF. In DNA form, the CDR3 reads TGTGCCAGAAGCAGTCCTGGGACTCAACACTCCTACGAGCAGTACTTC.

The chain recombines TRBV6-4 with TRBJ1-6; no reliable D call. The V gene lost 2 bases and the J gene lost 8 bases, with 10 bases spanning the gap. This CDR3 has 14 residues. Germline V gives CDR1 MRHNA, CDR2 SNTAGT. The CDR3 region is CASSDGWGDSPLHF. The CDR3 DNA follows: TGTGCCAGCAGTGACGGCTGGGGAGATTCACCCCTCCACTTT.

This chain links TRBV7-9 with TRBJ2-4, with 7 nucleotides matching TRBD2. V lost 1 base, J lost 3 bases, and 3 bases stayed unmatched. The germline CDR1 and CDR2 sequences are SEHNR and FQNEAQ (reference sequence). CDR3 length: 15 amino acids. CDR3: CASSLGGEGKNIQYF. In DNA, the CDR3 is TGTGCCAGCAGCTTAGGGGGGGAGGGCAAAAACATTCAGTACTTC.

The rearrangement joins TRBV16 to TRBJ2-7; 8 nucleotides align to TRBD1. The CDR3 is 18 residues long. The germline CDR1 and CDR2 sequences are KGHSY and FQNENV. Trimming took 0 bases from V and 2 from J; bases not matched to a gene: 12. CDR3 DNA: TGTGCCAGCAGCCAATCGACAGGGGCCCATGTGACGGCCTACGAGCAGTACTTC. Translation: CASSQSTGAHVTAYEQYF.

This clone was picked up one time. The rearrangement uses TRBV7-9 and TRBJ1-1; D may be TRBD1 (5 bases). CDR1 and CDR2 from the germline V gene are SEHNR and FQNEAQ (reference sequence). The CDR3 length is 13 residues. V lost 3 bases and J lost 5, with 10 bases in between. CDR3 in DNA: TGTGCCAGCAGCTTTCACGGGGGGACTGAAGCTTTCTTT. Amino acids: CASSFHGGTEAFF.

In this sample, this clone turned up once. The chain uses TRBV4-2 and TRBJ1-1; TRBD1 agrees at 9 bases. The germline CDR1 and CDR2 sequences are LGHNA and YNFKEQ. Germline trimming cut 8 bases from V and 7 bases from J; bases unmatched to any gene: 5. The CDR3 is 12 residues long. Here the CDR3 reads CASSGTGIEAFF. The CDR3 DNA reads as TGTGCCAGCTCGGGGACAGGGATTGAAGCTTTCTTT.